The 19 T cell receptor beta chains below all came from one sample that was sequenced in a study of patients and donors after allogeneic stem cell transplantation. TCRdb redid the calling of the RT-PCR reads with MiXCR, one entry per CDR3 protein. This table holds about 960,000 distinct CDR3 sequences, around 17% found once. The sequencing input was blood, either unsorted or a sorted T cell fraction (not recorded which). Receptors were obtained from a human donor who was either an allogeneic HSCT recipient or a stem cell or donor lymphocyte infusion donor (not recorded which). It is not recorded whose cells these are; they may come from a transplant donor.

This clonotype appeared a few times. The J gene is TRBJ1-2, the V gene TRBV12-3 or TRBV12-4, with 8 bases that match TRBD1. Unmatched junction bases numbered 7, after V lost 2 bases and J lost 2 bases. The CDR3 has 16 amino acids. As DNA, the CDR3 is TGTGCCAGCAGTTTAATGATTGGGACAGGCAACTATGGCTACACCTTC. Translation: CASSLMIGTGNYGYTF.

V gene TRBV11-2 combines with J gene TRBJ2-3, with D possibly being TRBD2 (5 bases). Germline loops: CDR1 SGHAT, CDR2 FQNNGV. The CDR3 has 13 amino acids. V shed 4 bases and J shed 6 bases, with 11 bases lying between them. DNA of the CDR3: TGTGCCAGCAGCTCGGAGGTTGCGGATACGCAGTATTTT. It yields the protein CASSSEVADTQYF.

This clonotype was recorded many times. This sequence joins TRBV4-2 and TRBJ2-3; the D is unclear. CDR3 size: 12 residues. Germline V lookup: CDR1 LGHNA, CDR2 YNFKEQ. Trimming shortened V by 4 bases and J by 5 bases, and 7 bases separated the two germline ends. The CDR3 DNA reads TGTGCCAGCAGCCCCCCCAGAGATACGCAGTATTTT. It yields the protein CASSPPRDTQYF.

The J gene is TRBJ2-3, the V gene TRBV9, with no clear D. Germline V gives CDR1 SGDLS, CDR2 YYNGEE. The CDR3 runs 12 residues. Trimming pared 7 bases from V and 7 bases from J, leaving 13 bases between. DNA for the CDR3: TGTGCCAGCGGCAGACGAACAAATACGCAGTATTTT. Its translation: CASGRRTNTQYF.

This clonotype turned up a few times. The CDR3 reads CASSLGRRETNEKLFF. CDR3 nucleotide sequence: TGTGCCAGCAGTTTGGGAAGGAGGGAAACTAATGAAAAACTGTTTTTT. This chain uses TRBV12-3 or TRBV12-4 with TRBJ1-4, with D unresolved. The CDR3 has 16 residues. V was pared by 3 bases and J by 1 base, with 12 bases between.

V and J are TRBV12-3 or TRBV12-4 and TRBJ1-3; 8 nucleotides agree with TRBD1. V gave up 3 bases and J gave up 3 bases; unmatched junction bases: 13. This CDR3 is 18 amino acids long. CDR3 in amino acids: CASSLEDRVYLRGNTIYF. The CDR3 DNA reads TGTGCCAGCAGTTTGGAGGACAGGGTTTATTTACGTGGAAACACCATATATTTT.

This chain uses TRBV20-1 with TRBJ2-7; 8 bases are a match to TRBD1. Germline V gene sequence: CDR1 DFQATT, CDR2 SNEGSKA (reference sequence). The CDR3 has 14 residues. V shed 6 bases, J shed 1 base, and the junction held 8 bases outside the gene matches. In DNA form, the CDR3 reads TGCAGTGCAGATGACAGGGGACCTTCCTACGAGCAGTACTTC. Its translation is CSADDRGPSYEQYF.

The chain is built from TRBV12-3 or TRBV12-4 and TRBJ2-5; no clear D. V gave up 5 bases and J gave up 5 bases, with 12 bases separating them. CDR3 length equals 13 residues. CDR3 in amino acids: CASSTQNSETQYF. The CDR3 nucleotides read TGTGCCAGCAGTACGCAGAATTCGGAGACCCAGTACTTC.

This clonotype has more than one count but fewer than ten. The chain joins TRBV19 to TRBJ2-7, with TRBD2 identical over 10 bases. CDR1 is LNHDA and CDR2 is SQIVND in the germline V gene (reference sequence). Losses at the gene ends were 6 bases for V and 0 bases for J; bases not matched to a gene: 8. The CDR3 runs 16 residues. The DNA of the CDR3 is TGTGCCAGTAGGAGGGGAACTAGCGGGGACTCCTACGAGCAGTACTTC. Protein: CASRRGTSGDSYEQYF.

This clonotype was observed many times. The V call is TRBV3-1, the J call TRBJ1-5; 7 bases fit TRBD1. The CDR3 extends over 13 amino acids. CDR1 LGHDT and CDR2 YNNKEL come from the germline V gene (reference sequence). The ends lost 3 bases at V and 4 bases at J; junction bases unmatched: 0. This CDR3 reads CASSQDRNQPQHF. CDR3 bases: TGTGCCAGCAGCCAGGACAGGAATCAGCCCCAGCATTTT.

V gene TRBV12-3 or TRBV12-4 combines with J gene TRBJ1-3; 7 bases are a match to TRBD1. Germline trimming cut 6 bases from V and 2 bases from J; bases unmatched to any gene: 7. The CDR3 spans 15 residues. CDR3 sequence reads: CASRDQGVPGNTIYF. The DNA for the CDR3 is TGTGCCAGCAGAGATCAGGGGGTACCTGGAAACACCATATATTTT.

The genes are TRBV4-2 and TRBJ2-1; a possible D gene is TRBD2 (6 bases). This CDR3 spans 17 amino acids. Trimming cost V 4 bases and J 0 bases, with 16 bases left between them. CDR1 and CDR2 from the germline V gene are LGHNA and YNFKEQ. The CDR3 spells CASSPPSGEGSYNEQFF. The CDR3 region has the DNA TGTGCCAGCAGCCCCCCGTCGGGAGAGGGCTCCTACAATGAGCAGTTCTTC.

This clonotype was counted a few times. The genes are TRBV20-1 and TRBJ2-1; possible D gene TRBD2, 6 bases. Trimming took off 0 bases at V and 1 base at J, with 13 bases between the two ends. Germline-derived CDR1 and CDR2 are DFQATT and SNEGSKA (reference sequence). The CDR3 covers 16 residues. This chain's CDR3 is CSARDRRDFSYNEQFF. The DNA of the CDR3 is TGCAGTGCTAGAGATCGTAGGGACTTTTCCTACAATGAGCAGTTCTTC.

The J gene is TRBJ2-5, the V gene TRBV2, with D perhaps matching TRBD1 (6 bases). Germline V gene lookup returns CDR1 SNHLY and CDR2 FYNNEI. V was clipped by 2 bases and J by 5 bases, with 18 bases between them. This CDR3 region has 16 residues. The CDR3: CASSEPRGPTGETQYF. CDR3 nucleotides: TGTGCCAGCAGTGAACCCCGAGGGCCTACAGGGGAGACCCAGTACTTC.

In nucleotides, the CDR3 is TGTGCCACCTCCCTGGGGGGAGTTTACACCCCCTACGAGCAGTACTTC. This sequence encodes CATSLGGVYTPYEQYF. The rearrangement uses TRBV19 and TRBJ2-7, with a tentative D call TRBD2 (6 bases). V lost 10 bases, J lost 2 bases, and 24 bases lay in between. The CDR3 spans 16 residues. Per the germline V gene, CDR1 is LNHDA and CDR2 is SQIVND (reference sequence).

V is TRBV4-3 and J is TRBJ1-3; a weak D match, TRBD1 (6 bases). CDR3 length: 15 residues. Trimming pared 0 bases from V and 3 bases from J, leaving 9 bases between. Germline CDR1 reads LGHNA; CDR2 reads YSLEER. The CDR3 loop is CASSQEEGVGNTIYF. In nucleotides, the CDR3 is TGCGCCAGCAGCCAAGAGGAGGGGGTTGGAAACACCATATATTTT.

In this sample, this clonotype turned up a few times. Written as DNA, the CDR3 is TGTGCCAGCAGTCCTCAGACCGGCTTCACTGAAGCTTTCTTT. Translated, it gives CASSPQTGFTEAFF. The V call is TRBV12-3 or TRBV12-4, the J call TRBJ1-1; unclear D gene. CDR3 length: 14 amino acids. With 5 bases removed from V and 4 bases from J, the gap between germline ends came to 14 bases.

Only a few counts were recorded for this clonotype. V usage is TRBV5-1 and J usage is TRBJ2-7, with 8 bases fitting TRBD1. Germline CDR1 is SGHRS and CDR2 is YFSETQ. CDR3 length: 14 residues. The ends lost 4 bases at V and 1 base at J; junction bases unmatched: 4. The CDR3 nucleotides are TGCGCCAGCAGCCCAGGGGGCAGGTCCTACGAGCAGTACTTC. Encoded protein: CASSPGGRSYEQYF. The full variable domain, its missing parts supplied by reference TRBV5-1 and TRBJ2-7, is KAGVTQTPRYLIKTRGQQVTLSCSPISGHRSVSWYQQTPGQGLQFLFEYFSETQRNKGNFPGRFSGRQFSNSRSEMNVSTLELGDSALYLCASSPGGRSYEQYFGPGTRLTVT.

This clonotype has ten or more counts. The rearrangement uses TRBV12-3 or TRBV12-4 and TRBJ1-6; D remains ambiguous. The CDR3 runs to 14 residues. The V gene lost 6 bases and the J gene lost 7 bases, with 13 bases spanning the gap. Written as DNA, the CDR3 is TGTGCCAGCAGCCCAAGGGTATCGAATTCACCCCTCCACTTT. It encodes CASSPRVSNSPLHF.